What follows are 5 T cell receptor beta chains derived from one specimen sequenced in a study of CD8+ T cells in alopecia areata. Treatment defined: oral pan-JAK inhibitor, 5-10 mg twice daily. Once RNA had been extracted, it was reverse transcribed into cDNA to act as the sequencing template. Measured with immunoSEQ multiplex PCR; TCRdb has only the in-frame clones, and not every one. This sample has about 100,000 clones, with roughly 60% found just once. The material sequenced was CD8+ T cells sorted from blood, taken at approximately week 60, from a patient treated with tofacitinib. These receptors were taken from a human donor with alopecia areata.

The table lists this clone with a count of one. The chain is built from TRBV5-1 and TRBJ2-5; 9 bases fit TRBD2. CDR1 and CDR2 from the germline V gene are SGHRS and YFSETQ. The CDR3 is 16 residues long. V gave up 3 bases and J gave up 0 bases; unmatched junction bases: 6. The DNA for the CDR3 is TGCGCCAGCAGCTGGCGACTAGCGGCGAACCAAGAGACCCAGTACTTC. This gives the protein CASSWRLAANQETQYF. The whole variable domain, filled in from reference TRBV5-1 and TRBJ2-5, reads KAGVTQTPRYLIKTRGQQVTLSCSPISGHRSVSWYQQTPGQGLQFLFEYFSETQRNKGNFPGRFSGRQFSNSRSEMNVSTLELGDSALYLCASSWRLAANQETQYFGPGTRLLVL.

The chain carries TRBV6-1 and TRBJ1-5; possibly TRBD1 for D (5 bases). The germline CDR1 and CDR2 sequences are MNHNS and SASEGT. The CDR3 has 14 amino acids. V was shortened by 7 bases and J by 5 bases, with 15 bases between the two germline ends. The CDR3 bases are TGTGCCAGCACCCCCCCTGGGGGGTATCAGCCCCAGCATTTT. Translating gives CASTPPGGYQPQHF.

This chain uses TRBV29-1 with TRBJ2-7; D not certain. Germline lookup yields CDR1 SQVTM and CDR2 ANQGSEA. The V gene lost 2 bases and the J gene lost 2 bases, with 19 bases spanning the gap. CDR3 length equals 16 residues. The chain's CDR3 is CSVEIASNAVPYEQYF. The CDR3 DNA follows: TGCAGCGTTGAAATTGCCTCCAATGCCGTACCCTACGAGCAGTACTTC.

This clone was seen only a few times. This sequence joins TRBV21-1 and TRBJ1-1; the DNA was not compared with TRBD1, the D call given in the table. TRBV21-1 represents a pseudogene. The CDR3 has 15 residues. The CDR3 is CASSKRDRWNTEAFF. The CDR3 DNA follows: TGTGCCAGCAGCAAAAGGGACAGATGGAACACTGAAGCTTTCTTT.

The chain recombines TRBV4-1 with TRBJ1-5, with D maybe TRBD1 (6 bases). The germline gives CDR1 MGHRA, CDR2 YSYEKL. The CDR3 spans 15 residues. Between the trimmed V and J ends, which lost 3 bases and 0 bases, there was a span of 9 bases. CDR3 sequence reads: CASSHGQNSNQPQHF. In nucleotides, the CDR3 is TGCGCCAGCAGCCACGGACAGAATAGCAATCAGCCCCAGCATTTT.